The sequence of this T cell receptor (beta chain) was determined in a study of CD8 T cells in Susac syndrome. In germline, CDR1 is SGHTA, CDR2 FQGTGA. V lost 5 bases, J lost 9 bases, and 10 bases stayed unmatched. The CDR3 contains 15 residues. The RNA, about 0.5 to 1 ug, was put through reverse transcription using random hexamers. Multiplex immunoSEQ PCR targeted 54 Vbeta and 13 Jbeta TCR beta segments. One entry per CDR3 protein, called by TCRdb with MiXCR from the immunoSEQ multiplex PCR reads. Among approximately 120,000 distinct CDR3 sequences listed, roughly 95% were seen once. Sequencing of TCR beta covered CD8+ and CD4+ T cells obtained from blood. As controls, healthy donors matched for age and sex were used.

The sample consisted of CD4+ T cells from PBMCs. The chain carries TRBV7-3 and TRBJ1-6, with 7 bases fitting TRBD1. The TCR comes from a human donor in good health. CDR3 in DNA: TGTGCCAGCAGCCTACAGGGGACAAGAGGTTCACCCCTCCACTTT. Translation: CASSLQGTRGSPLHF. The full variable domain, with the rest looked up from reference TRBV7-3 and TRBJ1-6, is GAGVSQTPSNKVTEKGKYVELRCDPISGHTALYWYRQSLGQGPEFLIYFQGTGAADDSGLPNDRFFAVRPEGSVSTLKIQRTERGDSAVYLCASSLQGTRGSPLHFGNGTRLTVT.